The present entry profiles one TCR beta chain with its context. Data came from immunoSEQ multiplex PCR; TCRdb stores just in-frame clones and leaves some out. The data show about 400,000 clones, roughly nine tenths seen once. The CDR3 has 14 residues. V was clipped by 6 bases and J by 4 bases, with 15 bases between them. Germline values: CDR1 LGHDT, CDR2 YNNKEL (reference sequence). Two negative PCRs, clearance, or symptom resolution had been documented for recovered Cohort 3 donors. This record comes from a study of blood T cell repertoires in COVID-19. Study in general: Sites across the United States, Italy and Spain contributed samples from acute and convalescent COVID-19. PBMCs, B-cell-depleted T cells, or T cells were the source of the cDNA or gDNA that made up the material.

The V gene is TRBV3-1 (or the pseudogene TRBV3-2), the J gene TRBJ2-5, with D uncertain. The sequenced sample consisted of PBMCs or T cells enriched from blood (not recorded which). The clonotype originates from a woman aged 25 to 39 who had recovered from COVID-19. The CDR3 loop reads CASSEHVLPETQYF. In DNA, the CDR3 is TGTGCCAGCAGTGAACATGTCCTCCCAGAGACCCAGTACTTC.